Listed here are 2 T cell receptor beta chains from one sample, sequenced in a study of shared clonotypes between healthy human individuals. The method was immunoSEQ multiplex PCR; TCRdb's version includes in-frame clones alone and lacks a portion of them. This sample carries roughly 1 million clones, 65% to 80% of them seen once, and the ten largest clones take roughly 1.4%. The specimen sequenced was memory CD4+ T cells sorted from blood. Subset defined: CD45RA-negative fraction. The source is a man between 18 and 35 years old in good health.

Points on this clone: Different DNA sequences within this sample yield the same CDR3. This CDR3 reads CASSSSGGTDTQYF. The CDR3 coding sequence is TGTGCCAGCAGTTCTAGCGGGGGGACAGATACGCAGTATTTT. The V call is TRBV6-1, the J call TRBJ2-3; 11 positions match TRBD2. The CDR3 is made up of 14 amino acids. Unmatched junction bases numbered 1, after V lost 5 bases and J lost 3 bases. Germline V gene data show CDR1 as MNHNS and CDR2 as SASEGT.

To note about this clone: Other DNA sequences from this sample encode an identical CDR3 as well. The V and J genes are TRBV18 and TRBJ1-4, with D hard to call. Germline V lookup: CDR1 KGHSH, CDR2 LQKENI. The germline V and J ends were trimmed by 2 bases and 4 bases, with 5 bases remaining between them. This CDR3 has 13 residues. This chain's CDR3 is CASSPGVNEKLFF. The CDR3 coding sequence is TGTGCCAGCTCACCAGGGGTTAATGAAAAACTGTTTTTT.